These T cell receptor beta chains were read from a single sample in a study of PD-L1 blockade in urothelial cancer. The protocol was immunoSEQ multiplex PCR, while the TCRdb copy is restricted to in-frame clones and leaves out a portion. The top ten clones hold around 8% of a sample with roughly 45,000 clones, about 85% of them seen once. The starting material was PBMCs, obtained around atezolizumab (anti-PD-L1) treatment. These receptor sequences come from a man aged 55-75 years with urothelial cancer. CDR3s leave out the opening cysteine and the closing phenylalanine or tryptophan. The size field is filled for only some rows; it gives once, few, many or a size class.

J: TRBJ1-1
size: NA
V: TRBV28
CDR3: ASSPGDFRGTEAF

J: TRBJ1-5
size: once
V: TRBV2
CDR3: ASSEALSRAQPQH

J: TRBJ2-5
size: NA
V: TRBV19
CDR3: ASSAGGPTKTQY

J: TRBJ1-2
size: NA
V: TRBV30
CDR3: AWTRPGERWGYT

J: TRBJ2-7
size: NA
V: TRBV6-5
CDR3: ASNRGSGVGEQY

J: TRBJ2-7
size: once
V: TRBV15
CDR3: ATSGRDRVDEQY

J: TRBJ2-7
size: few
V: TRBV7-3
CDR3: ASSLNGGQSYEQY

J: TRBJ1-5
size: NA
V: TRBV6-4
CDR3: ASSFEDSNEGSNQPQH

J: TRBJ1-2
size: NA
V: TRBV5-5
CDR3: ASSLAQGEVYGYT

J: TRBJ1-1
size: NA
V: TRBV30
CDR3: AWSVGGGTEAF

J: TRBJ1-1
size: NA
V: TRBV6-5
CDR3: ASSPGYNTEAF

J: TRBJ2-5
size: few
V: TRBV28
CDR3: ASTDRALIQETQY

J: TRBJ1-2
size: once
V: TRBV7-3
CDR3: ASSPGQGIF

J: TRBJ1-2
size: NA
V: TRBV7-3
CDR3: ASSLNPRPTGGDGYT

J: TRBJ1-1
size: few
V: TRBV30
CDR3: AWRQGNTEAF

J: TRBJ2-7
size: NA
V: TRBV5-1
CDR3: ASSFLAGSSYEQY

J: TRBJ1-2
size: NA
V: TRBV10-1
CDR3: ASSENGGGYGYT

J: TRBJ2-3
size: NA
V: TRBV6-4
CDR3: ASSDSAGTGADTQY

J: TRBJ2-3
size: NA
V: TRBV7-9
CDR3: SYPGRTDTQY

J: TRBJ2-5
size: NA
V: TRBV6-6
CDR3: ASSSGQIQETQY

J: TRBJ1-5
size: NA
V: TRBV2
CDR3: ASVSGGTGNQPQH

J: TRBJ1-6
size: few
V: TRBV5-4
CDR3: ASSGRQGAGSPLH

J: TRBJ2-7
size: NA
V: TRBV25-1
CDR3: ASSAYSTGRLQY

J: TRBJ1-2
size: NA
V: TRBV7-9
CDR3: ASSVQGDGYT

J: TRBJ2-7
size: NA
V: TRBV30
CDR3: AWSRAGLSEQY

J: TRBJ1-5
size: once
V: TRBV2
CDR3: ASSVDGDNQPQH

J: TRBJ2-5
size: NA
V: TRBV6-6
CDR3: ASSAPKRGAQETQY